These 11 T cell receptor beta chains share one sample of origin, sequenced in a study of T cell responses to AZD1222 COVID-19 vaccine listed by TCRdb under 2021. Receptor libraries were prepared by the immunoSEQ multiplex PCR assay. TCRdb provides this immuneACCESS table in a form limited to in-frame rearrangements. Some clones are lacking; in checked studies, under half of them reflect an unresolved V gene, and why the rest are absent is not known. The sample table holds 150,000 or so clones. The ten largest clones take up 2% to 2.5% of the sample. Interpreted using the paper, the time point label stands for: baseline before first vaccination. Source material: peripheral blood. All receptors derive from an adult in good health.

The gene calls are TRBV6-8 and TRBJ2-5, with D perhaps matching TRBD2 (5 bases). V lost 4 bases and J lost 0, with 15 bases in between. Per the germline V gene, CDR1 is MNHGY and CDR2 is SAAAGT. The CDR3 covers 16 residues. This CDR3 reads CASSSPGLVYQETQYF. The CDR3 DNA follows: TGTGCCAGCAGTTCCCCAGGACTGGTGTACCAAGAGACCCAGTACTTC.

Concerning this clone itself: Other DNA sequences in this specimen translate into the identical CDR3. V gene TRBV18 combines with J gene TRBJ1-1; TRBD1 is a possible D gene (6 bases). The CDR3 length is 14 residues. With 2 bases removed from V and 0 bases from J, the gap between germline ends came to 7 bases. Per the germline V gene, CDR1 is KGHSH and CDR2 is LQKENI. The CDR3 region is CASSPGGLNTEAFF. CDR3 bases: TGTGCCAGCTCACCAGGGGGGCTGAACACTGAAGCTTTCTTT.

V is TRBV30 and J is TRBJ1-1; D perhaps matches TRBD1 (5 bases). V lost 2 bases and J lost 0, with 10 bases in between. The germline gives CDR1 GTSNPN, CDR2 SVGIG (reference sequence). This CDR3 has 14 amino acids. CDR3 in DNA: TGTGCCTGGAGTTGGGGCAGTTTGAACACTGAAGCTTTCTTT. Translating it yields CAWSWGSLNTEAFF.

V gene TRBV19 combines with J gene TRBJ1-2, with D uncertain. Looked up from germline, CDR1 is LNHDA and CDR2 is SQIVND (reference sequence). The CDR3 runs to 14 residues. The V and J ends lost 2 bases and 7 bases respectively, with 14 bases between them. CDR3 nucleotides: TGTGCCAGTAGTATAAGGGCGAGCCTTGGTGGCTACACCTTC. Translation: CASSIRASLGGYTF.

The chain combines TRBV3-1 (or the pseudogene TRBV3-2) with TRBJ1-2; D is ambiguous. With 0 bases removed from V and 7 bases from J, the gap between germline ends came to 12 bases. Germline-derived CDR1 and CDR2 are LGHDT and YNNKEL (reference sequence). The CDR3 contains 14 residues. CDR3 in amino acids: CASSQDQWRVGYTF. CDR3 nucleotide sequence: TGTGCCAGCAGCCAAGATCAGTGGAGGGTTGGCTACACCTTC.

The rearrangement links TRBV6-4 to TRBJ1-6, with D perhaps matching TRBD1 (6 bases). Trimming removed 0 bases from V and 8 bases from J, with 11 bases in between. The CDR3 runs to 15 residues. Per germline, CDR1 MRHNA and CDR2 SNTAGT. CDR3 coding DNA: TGTGCCAGCAGTGACTCGGCAGGGGATGATTCACCCCTCCACTTT. It translates to CASSDSAGDDSPLHF.

The chain uses TRBV6-5 and TRBJ1-2; D not resolved. CDR1 and CDR2 (germline): MNHEY, SVGAGI. The ends were cut back, 6 bases at V and 8 bases at J, with 16 bases in the middle. The CDR3 has 13 amino acids. CDR3 in amino acids: CASRPPGVRGYTF. The DNA for the CDR3 is TGTGCCAGCAGACCCCCGGGTGTGAGGGGCTACACCTTC.

V gene TRBV3-1 (or the pseudogene TRBV3-2) combines with J gene TRBJ1-2, with TRBD1 as a possible D gene (5 bases). The CDR3 contains 14 residues. Germline V gene data show CDR1 as LGHDT and CDR2 as YNNKEL (reference sequence). Deletions cut 2 bases from V and 4 bases from J, with 11 bases between. CDR3: CASSQLGVGYGYTF. For the CDR3, the DNA is TGTGCCAGCAGCCAACTAGGGGTGGGCTATGGCTACACCTTC.

The J gene is TRBJ2-3, the V gene TRBV2, with D perhaps TRBD1 (6 bases). Trimming stripped 7 bases from V and 0 bases from J, with 17 bases between. CDR1 and CDR2 from the germline V gene are SNHLY and FYNNEI. This CDR3 region has 16 residues. The CDR3 sequence is CASTRKPGQSTDTQYF. The CDR3 DNA sequence: TGTGCCAGCACCCGAAAGCCAGGACAGAGCACAGATACGCAGTATTTT.

J is TRBJ1-4 and V is TRBV7-9, with D hard to call. V gave up 3 bases and J gave up 8 bases, with 7 bases separating them. Germline V gives CDR1 SEHNR, CDR2 FQNEAQ (reference sequence). The CDR3 runs to 12 residues. CDR3 sequence reads: CASSFAGEKLFF. Here the CDR3 DNA reads TGTGCCAGCAGCTTCGCTGGGGAAAAACTGTTTTTT.

The chain is built from TRBV18 and TRBJ1-1; the D gene is possibly TRBD1 (6 bases). The CDR3 is made up of 15 amino acids. Germline V CDR1 and CDR2: KGHSH, LQKENI. The V and J ends lost 5 bases and 1 base respectively, with 14 bases between them. CDR3 DNA: TGTGCCAGCTCAATAGCCATGACAGGGAACACTGAAGCTTTCTTT. Protein: CASSIAMTGNTEAFF.